Shown below are 28 T cell receptor beta chains from a single sample sequenced in a study of graft-versus-host responses after intestinal transplantation. Each mixed lymphocyte reaction held roughly 200,000 CFSE-labeled responders and roughly 200,000 irradiated violet-dye-labeled stimulators. Measured with immunoSEQ multiplex PCR; TCRdb has only the in-frame clones, and not every one. Of more than 15,000 clones listed, approximately 40% were seen once; the top ten hold roughly 4%. The sequenced sample was alloreactive CD8+ T cells from a mixed lymphocyte reaction culture, obtained before intestinal transplant. As for subset: CFSE-low proliferating T cells sorted from approximately 6-day pre-transplant mixed lymphocyte reaction (GvH or HvG direction). Source of these receptors: a human patient who received an intestinal transplant.

By sample share, this clone is medium-sized. The V and J genes are TRBV10-1 and TRBJ1-1, with 10 nucleotides matching TRBD1. The germline CDR1 and CDR2 sequences are WNHNN and SYGVQD (reference sequence). J lost 4 bases, V lost 6 bases, and 2 bases had no gene match. The CDR3 loop spans 13 amino acids. The CDR3 DNA sequence: TGCGCCAGCAGCGGGGACAGGGGCACTGAAGCTTTCTTT. This translates into CASSGDRGTEAFF.

This clone was recorded once. The chain recombines TRBV18 with TRBJ1-6, with 11 bases lining up with TRBD1. Germline trimming cut 4 bases from V and 14 bases from J; bases unmatched to any gene: 4. Germline CDR1 is KGHSH and CDR2 is LQKENI. The length of the CDR3 is 13 residues. In DNA, the CDR3 is TGTGCCAGCTCACGGGACAGGGGGACTTCCCTCCACTTT. Translation gives CASSRDRGTSLHF.

In its sample, this clone was seen a few times. At one end, the junction sequence differs from germline, possibly due to a read error. The V and J genes are TRBV5-1 and TRBJ2-7; 7 bases match TRBD1. The germline V gene has CDR1 SGHRS and CDR2 YFSETQ. The CDR3 has 14 amino acids. The CDR3 is CASSTTGASYEQYF. The CDR3 region has the DNA TGTGCCAGCAGCACCACAGGGGCGTCCTACGAGCAGTACTTC.

There are a few counts of this clone. The genes are TRBV6-5 and TRBJ1-1, with a tentative D call TRBD1 (5 bases). The CDR3 consists of 13 residues. V was trimmed by 2 bases and J by 2 bases, leaving 6 bases between them. From germline, CDR1 is MNHEY and CDR2 SVGAGI. CDR3 coding DNA: TGTGCCAGCAGTTACGGGACCAACACTGAAGCTTTCTTT. Translated: CASSYGTNTEAFF.

The gene calls are TRBV6-5 and TRBJ2-7; no definite D call. Trimming took 8 bases from V and 1 from J, leaving 12 bases between them. CDR1 and CDR2 from the germline V gene are MNHEY and SVGAGI. The CDR3 runs to 13 residues. The CDR3 DNA is TGTGCCAGCCCTGACAACGAATCCTACGAGCAGTACTTC. It translates to CASPDNESYEQYF.

V is TRBV11-2 and J is TRBJ2-1; 9 positions match TRBD2. From germline, CDR1 is SGHAT and CDR2 FQNNGV. The CDR3 loop spans 16 amino acids. With V trimmed by 1 base and J by 0 bases, 1 base remained unmatched. The CDR3 sequence is CASSLGRGGSYNEQFF. In DNA form, the CDR3 reads TGTGCCAGCAGCTTAGGGCGGGGGGGCTCCTACAATGAGCAGTTCTTC.

This chain links TRBV5-1 with TRBJ2-1; 7 bases agree with TRBD2. This CDR3 region has 16 residues. V was clipped by 0 bases and J by 0 bases; unmatched bases: 3. Looked up from germline, CDR1 is SGHRS and CDR2 is YFSETQ. For the CDR3, the DNA is TGCGCCAGCAGCTTGGTGGTAGCGGGCTCCTACAATGAGCAGTTCTTC. It codes for CASSLVVAGSYNEQFF.

The V gene is TRBV19, the J gene TRBJ2-5, with D possibly matching TRBD1 (6 bases). The germline gives CDR1 LNHDA, CDR2 SQIVND (reference sequence). There are 14 residues in the CDR3. V was cut by 7 bases and J by 3 bases, with 15 bases left in between. In DNA form, the CDR3 reads TGTGCCAGTAAGGGTAGGGCAGGGGAAGAGACCCAGTACTTC. Translated, it gives CASKGRAGEETQYF.

The chain is built from TRBV29-1 and TRBJ2-3; D unresolved. Germline CDR1 and CDR2: SQVTM and ANQGSEA. The ends were cut back, 3 bases at V and 1 base at J, with 17 bases in the middle. The CDR3 has 16 residues. CDR3 loop: CSVEILRLWGTDTQYF. The CDR3 nucleotides are TGCAGCGTTGAGATCCTCAGGCTCTGGGGCACAGATACGCAGTATTTT.

V is TRBV13 and J is TRBJ2-5; 13 positions agree with TRBD2. The CDR3 is 17 amino acids. V gave up 4 bases and J gave up 4 bases; unmatched junction bases: 9. Germline values: CDR1 PRHDT, CDR2 FYEKMQ (reference sequence). The CDR3, as DNA: TGTGCCAGCAGCTCCGGGACTAGCGGGATTGCGGGAGAGACCCAGTACTTC. This translates into CASSSGTSGIAGETQYF.

The chain has TRBV4-1 and TRBJ2-7; D possibly matches TRBD1 or TRBD2 (6 bases each). The ends were cut back, 4 bases at V and 1 base at J, with 17 bases in the middle. The V gene's germline CDR1 is MGHRA and CDR2 YSYEKL. CDR3 length: 16 amino acids. The CDR3, as DNA: TGCGCCAGCAGCCCAGGGGCGGGATCCCTATCCTACGAGCAGTACTTC. Encoded protein: CASSPGAGSLSYEQYF.

By sample fraction, this clone is medium-sized. This chain uses TRBV4-1 with TRBJ1-1; TRBD1 is a possible D gene (6 bases). This CDR3 is built from 14 residues. Germline V gene data show CDR1 as MGHRA and CDR2 as YSYEKL. Trimming pared 1 base from V and 6 bases from J, leaving 12 bases between. The CDR3 spells CASSQGPTGPEAFF. For the CDR3, the DNA is TGCGCCAGCAGCCAAGGCCCGACAGGCCCTGAAGCTTTCTTT.

The table lists this clone with a few counts. The gene calls are TRBV11-3 and TRBJ2-7; no definite D call. The CDR3 contains 13 residues. V lost 1 base to trimming and J lost 2 bases, with 6 bases between them. Germline V lookup: CDR1 SGHNT, CDR2 YENEEA. CDR3 sequence (DNA): TGTGCCAGCAGCTTAGGGGCGGCCTACGAGCAGTACTTC. Translating gives CASSLGAAYEQYF. Based on the CDR3 plus reference TRBV11-3 and TRBJ2-7, the full variable domain is EAGVVQSPRYKIIEKKQPVAFWCNPISGHNTLYWYLQNLGQGPELLIRYENEEAVDDSQLPKDRFSAERLKGVDSTLKIQPAELGDSAVYLCASSLGAAYEQYFGPGTRLTVT.

This clone was seen more than once but under ten times. The genes are TRBV6-9 and TRBJ1-2; D call uncertain. The germline V gene encodes CDR1 MNHGY and CDR2 SVAAGI. The CDR3 spans 14 residues. With 6 bases removed from V and 4 bases from J, the gap between germline ends came to 15 bases. CDR3 amino acids: CASRGSGSIYGYTF. DNA of the CDR3: TGTGCCAGCAGGGGCTCAGGTTCCATCTATGGCTACACCTTC.

The DNA for the CDR3 is TGTGCCAGCACCTGGACTAGCGGGAGCGATGAGCAGTTCTTC. This sequence encodes CASTWTSGSDEQFF. The chain carries TRBV11-2 and TRBJ2-1, with 13 bases aligning to TRBD2. V shed 7 bases, J shed 8 bases, and the junction held 5 bases outside the gene matches. Germline V CDR1 and CDR2: SGHAT, FQNNGV. CDR3 length: 14 amino acids.

This clone is classed as medium-sized (0.01 to 0.1%). The chain employs TRBV4-2 and TRBJ1-2, with 10 bases that match TRBD1. V lost 1 base to trimming and J lost 5 bases; unmatched junction nucleotides: 4. In germline, CDR1 is LGHNA, CDR2 YNFKEQ. The CDR3 has 15 amino acids. The CDR3 spells CASSQATGGAYGYTF. The CDR3 nucleotides read TGTGCCAGCAGCCAAGCGACAGGGGGCGCTTATGGCTACACCTTC.

V is TRBV5-1 and J is TRBJ1-2; TRBD1 might be the D (5 bases). The CDR3 totals 16 residues. Germline values: CDR1 SGHRS, CDR2 YFSETQ. V was trimmed by 0 bases and J by 0 bases, leaving 12 bases between them. The CDR3 DNA is TGCGCCAGCAGCTTGGTAGCTCCAGGGCCTAACTATGGCTACACCTTC. Its protein product is CASSLVAPGPNYGYTF.

CDR3: CASSSAWGGGPSSEQYF. In DNA form, the CDR3 reads TGTGCCAGCAGCTCCGCGTGGGGGGGAGGGCCTTCCAGCGAGCAGTACTTC. This chain uses TRBV9 with TRBJ2-7; 7 nucleotides agree with TRBD2. CDR3 size: 17 residues. CDR1 is SGDLS and CDR2 is YYNGEE in the germline V gene. The V segment lost 4 bases and the J segment 6 bases; nucleotides outside the gene matches: 19. Supplemented by reference TRBV9 and TRBJ2-7, the full variable domain reads DSGVTQTPKHLITATGQRVTLRCSPRSGDLSVYWYQQSLDQGLQFLIQYYNGEERAKGNILERFSAQQFPDLHSELNLSSLELGDSALYFCASSSAWGGGPSSEQYFGPGTRLTVT.

V is TRBV7-9 and J is TRBJ1-3, with a possible D match to TRBD1 (6 bases). The CDR3 has 18 residues. Trimming shortened V by 1 base and J by 3 bases, and 19 bases separated the two germline ends. The germline V gene encodes CDR1 SEHNR and CDR2 FQNEAQ (reference sequence). The DNA of the CDR3 is TGTGCCAGCAGCTTAGTAGGGCAGGGGCGCGCTCTTGGAAACACCATATATTTT. Translation: CASSLVGQGRALGNTIYF.

This clone has only a few counts. Other DNA sequences in this sample translate to the same CDR3. The genes are TRBV18 and TRBJ1-1; 7 positions match TRBD1. The germline CDR1 and CDR2 sequences are KGHSH and LQKENI. The CDR3 length is 14 residues. After removal of 3 bases from V and 11 bases from J, the junction contained 12 bases not matched to a gene. CDR3 sequence: CASSPLRRGRRAFF. The CDR3 bases are TGTGCCAGCTCACCTCTCAGAAGGGGGCGGAGGGCTTTCTTT.

The rearrangement joins TRBV27 to TRBJ1-2; weak D call: TRBD1 (6 bases). This CDR3 has 15 residues. The germline CDR1 and CDR2 sequences are MNHEY and SMNVEV (reference sequence). V was clipped by 5 bases and J by 6 bases, with 19 bases between them. Written as DNA, the CDR3 is TGTGCCAGCAGTCCTAACTTGGGGGCGCTGGATGGCTACACCTTC. Amino acids: CASSPNLGALDGYTF.

The sample holds a few counts of this clone. The chain carries TRBV27 and TRBJ1-2; D ambiguous. Trimming removed 10 bases from V and 8 bases from J, with 14 bases in between. The CDR3 has 11 amino acids. Germline CDR1 and CDR2: MNHEY and SMNVEV (reference sequence). The CDR3 DNA sequence: TGTGCCACCCTTAGGTGGGTCGGCTACACCTTC. This codes for CATLRWVGYTF.

CDR3 in amino acids: CASSFSLRGSSYNEQFF. CDR3 sequence (DNA): TGTGCCAGCAGCTTTTCCCTGCGGGGGAGCTCCTACAATGAGCAGTTCTTC. The chain employs TRBV7-9 and TRBJ2-1; TRBD2 matches 7 bases. V gave up 3 bases and J gave up 0 bases; unmatched junction bases: 8. The CDR3 has 17 residues. Per germline, CDR1 SEHNR and CDR2 FQNEAQ (reference sequence).

The genes are TRBV7-6 and TRBJ2-5; D call uncertain. Germline V gene sequence: CDR1 SGHVS, CDR2 FNYEAQ. The CDR3 length is 13 residues. Trimming shortened V by 4 bases and J by 2 bases, and 8 bases separated the two germline ends. DNA of the CDR3: TGTGCCAGCAGCTCCCCCGCTCAAGAGACCCAGTACTTC. Translation gives CASSSPAQETQYF.

This clone was counted a few times. J is TRBJ2-7 and V is TRBV6-5; a possible D gene is TRBD2 (5 bases). This CDR3 spans 14 amino acids. Germline V gene lookup returns CDR1 MNHEY and CDR2 SVGAGI. Trimming pared 3 bases from V and 1 base from J, leaving 10 bases between. The CDR3 reads CASSYSAGSYEQYF. The DNA of the CDR3 is TGTGCCAGCAGTTATAGCGCTGGATCCTACGAGCAGTACTTC.

This clone ranks as medium-sized (0.01 to 0.1%). The rearrangement joins TRBV10-1 to TRBJ2-7; 8 positions match TRBD1. The V segment lost 1 base and the J segment 0 bases; nucleotides outside the gene matches: 2. CDR3 length: 15 amino acids. CDR1 WNHNN and CDR2 SYGVQD come from the germline V gene (reference sequence). The CDR3 nucleotides read TGCGCCAGCAGTGAGTGGACAGGGAGCTCCTACGAGCAGTACTTC. Encoded protein: CASSEWTGSSYEQYF.

The chain links TRBV28 to TRBJ2-6; no firm D call. Trimming took 6 bases from V and 4 from J, leaving 25 bases between them. Per germline, CDR1 MDHEN and CDR2 SYDVKM. The CDR3 runs 19 residues. DNA for the CDR3: TGTGCCAGCAGCACCTCCGTATTCATGGTACCAGGCGGGGCCAACGTCCTGACTTTC. Amino acids: CASSTSVFMVPGGANVLTF.

V is TRBV6-1 and J is TRBJ1-3; D remains unclear. The length of the CDR3 is 15 residues. CDR1 is MNHNS, CDR2 SASEGT, per germline. V was trimmed by 7 bases and J by 0 bases, leaving 13 bases between them. The CDR3 loop reads CASTFGVSSGNTIYF. In DNA form, the CDR3 reads TGTGCCAGCACCTTCGGGGTTTCCTCTGGAAACACCATATATTTT.